The present T cell receptor beta chain was sequenced within a study of blood T cell repertoires in COVID-19 (dated by TCRdb to about 2020). At the level of the whole study: Collaborator samples came from the United States, Italy and Spain and covered acute and convalescent phases of COVID-19. The material from the prospective study consisted of cDNA or gDNA derived from T cells, B-cell-depleted T cells, or PBMCs. The dataset comprised deeply sampled blood TCRbeta repertoires from subjects exposed to, actively infected with, or recovered from COVID-19. The repertoires were made available in a free public database intended to serve as a resource for research on the immune response to SARS-CoV-2. The samples were drawn from the first 160 participants of the ongoing ImmuneRACE study and from 950 to 1,500 subjects provided by 6 global collaborators. Sample metadata almost always included a de-identified subject ID, COVID-19 status, age in years and sex. Where available, HLA class I and class II types were obtained from metadata supplied by the sample provider rather than from assay-based typing.

The investigation overall reported the following: The quantity of clinical and demographic metadata differed by source and by participant and was supplied without curation.

TCRbeta CDR3 regions were amplified from genomic DNA by means of the immunoSEQ Assay, a bias-controlled multiplex PCR. In the paper's pipeline: The number of nucleated cells in each sample was estimated from the amplification of reference gene primers within the assay. To quantify the absolute abundance of each unique TCRbeta CDR3 rearrangement, sequence reads were collapsed and filtered. For each sample, productive Simpson clonality was calculated as the square root of Simpson's diversity index over productive rearrangements. In TCRdb, the immuneACCESS table is reduced to in-frame sequences with V and J assigned. These tables do not hold every clone; where another copy was compared, an unresolved V gene accounts for under half, and the others remain unexplained. That table furnishes V, J and clone size, whereas the DNA furnished D and trimming. Across this sample there are 240,000 or so clones, with approximately 82% seen only once. Of the sample, approximately 1.8% is held by the ten largest clones.

A second Seattle source provided samples from volunteer blood donors who had recovered from COVID-19. Whole blood was collected in K2EDTA tubes by collaborating institutions according to the institutions' own protocols. Collaborator samples were shipped for TCRbeta analysis as frozen whole blood, isolated PBMCs, or DNA extracted from either sample type. Trimming takes 2 bases off V and 1 base off J; junction bases not matched to a gene: 6. Taken from cysteine to phenylalanine, the CDR3 has 16 residues. This entry keeps only the CDR3 DNA: 48 bases, framed from base 1. The CDR1 and CDR2 encoded by the germline V gene are MNHEY and SVGEGT. In regard to this clone: Its antigen is not yet known. The record has no base qualities; no much larger clone is one base away.

The TCR sequence derives from a man aged 25 to 40 who had recovered from COVID-19. The sequenced sample was peripheral blood. This chain joins TRBV6-2 or TRBV6-3 to TRBJ2-3, with TRBD2 matching 7 junction bases. CDR3 region: CASSYGHRGGTDTQYF. The nucleotide sequence reads as follows: TGTGCCAGCAGTTACGGTCACCGGGGGGGCACAGATACGCAGTATTTT.